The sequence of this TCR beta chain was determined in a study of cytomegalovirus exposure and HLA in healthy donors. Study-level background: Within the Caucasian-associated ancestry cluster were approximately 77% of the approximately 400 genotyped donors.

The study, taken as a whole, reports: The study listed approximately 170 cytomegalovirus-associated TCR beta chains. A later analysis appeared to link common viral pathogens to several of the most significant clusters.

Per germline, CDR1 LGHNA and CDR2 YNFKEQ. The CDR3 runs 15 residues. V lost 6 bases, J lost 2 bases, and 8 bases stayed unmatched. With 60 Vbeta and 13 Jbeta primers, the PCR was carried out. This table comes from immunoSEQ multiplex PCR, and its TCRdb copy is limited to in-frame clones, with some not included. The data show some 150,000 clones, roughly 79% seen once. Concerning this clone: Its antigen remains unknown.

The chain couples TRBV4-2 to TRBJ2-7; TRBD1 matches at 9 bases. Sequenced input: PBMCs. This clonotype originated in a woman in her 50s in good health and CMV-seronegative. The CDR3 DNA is TGTGCCAGCAGACGGGGACAGGGCGGTACCTACGAGCAGTACTTC. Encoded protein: CASRRGQGGTYEQYF.